These 14 T cell receptor beta chains were sequenced from one sample in a study of CD8+ T cells in alopecia areata (dated by TCRdb to 2017 to 2018). Receptors were amplified or captured by the immunoSEQ multiplex PCR assay. RNA was extracted from all samples and reverse transcribed into cDNA, which served as template for TCR sequencing. TCRdb retrieved this table from immuneACCESS and kept in-frame rearrangements only. Not all clones are present; in checked studies, unresolved V genes account for under half, and no reason is known for the remainder. Across this sample there are about 110,000 clones, with approximately 50% seen only once. Of the sample, more than 20% falls within the top ten clones. The sample was NKG2D-low CD8+ T cells sorted from blood. The cell subset or site label corresponds to: sorted CD8+ NKG2D-low blood T cells. Receptor source: a human donor with alopecia areata.

The rearrangement links TRBV29-1 to TRBJ1-1; 7 bases agree with TRBD1. Germline CDR1 reads SQVTM; CDR2 reads ANQGSEA. The length of the CDR3 is 12 residues. V dropped 7 bases and J dropped 1; count of bases not matched to a gene: 3. CDR3 sequence (DNA): TGCAGCGCTAGGACAGGGAACACTGAAGCTTTCTTT. This gives the protein CSARTGNTEAFF. The variable domain in full, completed from reference TRBV29-1 and TRBJ1-1, reads SAVISQKPSRDICQRGTSLTIQCQVDSQVTMMFWYRQQPGQSLTLIATANQGSEATYESGFVIDKFPISRPNLTFSTLTVSNMSPEDSSIYLCSARTGNTEAFFGQGTRLTVV.

V and J are TRBV6-5 and TRBJ1-2; D call uncertain. The CDR3 runs to 13 residues. V lost 5 bases and J 5 bases, leaving 12 bases between the germline ends. CDR1 is MNHEY, CDR2 SVGAGI, per germline. As DNA, the CDR3 is TGTGCCAGCAGTCCGACCCGGAGTTATGGCTACACCTTC. Translating gives CASSPTRSYGYTF.

This chain links TRBV2 with TRBJ2-1, with TRBD1 as a possible D gene (5 bases). CDR3 size: 12 residues. CDR1 is SNHLY and CDR2 is FYNNEI in the germline V gene. The V and J ends lost 8 bases and 10 bases respectively, with 15 bases between them. CDR3 sequence (DNA): TGTGCCAGCGATAAGACAGTTAGGGAGCAGTTCTTC. It specifies CASDKTVREQFF.

The chain combines TRBV7-3 with TRBJ2-3; D is ambiguous. V was pared by 1 base and J by 2 bases, with 4 bases between. Germline loops: CDR1 SGHTA, CDR2 FQGTGA. The CDR3 runs 13 residues. This CDR3 reads CASSLKNTDTQYF. CDR3 nucleotides: TGTGCCAGCAGCTTAAAGAACACAGATACGCAGTATTTT.

In this sample, this clone turned up once. The genes are TRBV9 and TRBJ1-2; 8 bases line up with TRBD1. V lost 3 bases to trimming and J lost 6 bases; unmatched junction nucleotides: 7. Germline CDR1 reads SGDLS; CDR2 reads YYNGEE. The CDR3 sequence is 14 residues long. In DNA form, the CDR3 reads TGTGCCAGCAGCGGTACAGGGGGTCGTAATGGCTACACCTTC. As protein: CASSGTGGRNGYTF.

The chain has TRBV13 and TRBJ2-1; TRBD2 matches at 7 bases. The length of the CDR3 is 15 residues. Germline V lookup: CDR1 PRHDT, CDR2 FYEKMQ (reference sequence). Trimming cost V 0 bases and J 4 bases; bases outside gene matches: 3. CDR3 region: CASSLGASGYNEQFF. CDR3 nucleotides: TGTGCCAGCAGCTTAGGGGCTAGCGGTTACAATGAGCAGTTCTTC.

In its sample, this clone was seen a few times. The chain couples TRBV29-1 to TRBJ2-2, with D tentatively TRBD1 (5 bases). Trimming stripped 6 bases from V and 4 bases from J, with 12 bases between. Germline V lookup: CDR1 SQVTM, CDR2 ANQGSEA. CDR3 length equals 13 residues. CDR3 nucleotide sequence: TGCAGCGTCCGAACCGACAGCACCGGGGAGCTGTTTTTT. It encodes CSVRTDSTGELFF.

The CDR3 nucleotides read TGTGCCAGCATTGACAGCCCTTTGAATCGGGGCTACACCTTC. Translation: CASIDSPLNRGYTF. The chain couples TRBV6-5 to TRBJ1-2, with D maybe TRBD1 (5 bases). The CDR3 has 14 residues. Germline V lookup: CDR1 MNHEY, CDR2 SVGAGI. Trimming cost V 7 bases and J 8 bases, with 20 bases left between them.

This clone came up a few times. The chain is built from TRBV30 and TRBJ1-2; D is unresolved. The germline V and J ends were trimmed by 3 bases and 0 bases, with 11 bases remaining between them. The CDR3 is made up of 14 amino acids. Looked up from germline, CDR1 is GTSNPN and CDR2 is SVGIG (reference sequence). In DNA form, the CDR3 reads TGTGCCTGGAGCGCAGGAGATTCTAACTATGGCTACACCTTC. Protein product: CAWSAGDSNYGYTF.

The chain recombines TRBV15 with TRBJ1-5; D is perhaps TRBD1 (5 bases). V was trimmed by 0 bases and J by 1 base, leaving 19 bases between them. CDR3 size: 19 residues. The V gene's germline CDR1 is LNHNV and CDR2 YYDKDF (reference sequence). CDR3 sequence: CATSRDGAGRRESNQPQHF. CDR3 DNA sequence: TGTGCCACCAGCAGAGATGGGGCAGGGCGTCGCGAGAGCAATCAGCCCCAGCATTTT.

This clone was seen a few times. The V call is TRBV7-8, the J call TRBJ2-7, with 8 bases that match TRBD1. Germline V gives CDR1 SGHVS, CDR2 FQNEAQ. Losses at the gene ends were 5 bases for V and 1 base for J; bases not matched to a gene: 13. The CDR3 runs 17 residues. The CDR3 bases are TGTGCCAGCAGCCCTTTGACCCGGGACAGGTTTTCCTACGAGCAGTACTTC. Translating it yields CASSPLTRDRFSYEQYF.

The gene calls are TRBV30 and TRBJ1-5, with D uncertain. Germline V gives CDR1 GTSNPN, CDR2 SVGIG (reference sequence). The ends were cut back, 2 bases at V and 5 bases at J, with 31 bases in the middle. CDR3 length: 20 residues. This CDR3 reads CAWSPVGLEAEIALDQPQHF. For the CDR3, the DNA is TGTGCCTGGAGTCCCGTCGGGCTAGAAGCTGAAATCGCGCTCGATCAGCCCCAGCATTTT.

The CDR3 here is CASSTHTGLNQPQHF. The CDR3 DNA sequence: TGCGCCAGCAGCACCCATACGGGACTCAATCAGCCCCAGCATTTT. The chain combines TRBV4-1 with TRBJ1-5; tentative D call: TRBD1 (5 bases). This CDR3 contains 15 residues. The V and J ends lost 5 bases and 3 bases respectively, with 14 bases between them. Germline lookup yields CDR1 MGHRA and CDR2 YSYEKL.

The V call is TRBV29-1, the J call TRBJ2-2; TRBD2 agrees at 8 bases. The CDR3 sequence is 15 residues long. Germline CDR1 is SQVTM and CDR2 is ANQGSEA. Trimming removed 1 base from V and 4 bases from J; junction bases left unmatched: 5. CDR3 DNA sequence: TGCAGCGTTGAAGTTCTAGCGGGCTCCACCGGGGAGCTGTTTTTT. Translation gives CSVEVLAGSTGELFF.